This TCR beta chain is from a study of T cell repertoires in cytomegalovirus infection (dated by TCRdb to about 2019). In terms of the full investigation: Donor HLA type was relevant to the analysis, as public TCR beta signatures indicated carriage of CMV infection together with the matching HLA type. The paper's findings and limits, for the study overall: The ex vivo response was dominated by HLA-C-restricted CMV-specific TCR beta clonotypes, and the single most frequent clonotype in two of eight donors was supplied by these HLA-C-restricted clonotypes. In both this cohort and an independent cohort of 352 donors, the cumulative frequency of public TCR beta family members distinguished carriers of CMV infection plus the relevant HLA type.

As concerns this clonotype: The clone's antigen remains unknown. Qualities for individual bases were not recorded, and no much larger clone is one base off.

The sample was run on an Illumina HiSeq 1500. In-frame beta chains were kept once TCRdb had trimmed the public reads at Q25 with fastp and called clones with MiXCR. Every CDR3 protein is listed once, alongside the most common genes and DNA of its rows. The sample table lists under 850,000 distinct CDR3 sequences, about 40% of them with a count of one. The top ten clones comprise about 2.8% of the sample. The germline V gene provides CDR1 SGHRS and CDR2 YFSETQ. V gives up 4 bases and J gives up 2 bases, and the segment between their germline ends measures 21 bases. The CDR3 has 17 amino acids, counting the end cysteine and phenylalanine. Only the CDR3 portion is preserved as DNA: 51 bases, with reading frame beginning at the first base.

The source of this sequence is a human donor in good health (CMV status not recorded). Some clones in this sample may be carry-over from other donors' samples. Sequenced material: PBMCs. Here the chain combines TRBV5-1 and TRBJ2-5; perhaps TRBD2 is the D gene, with 5 bases matching. The DNA reads TGCGCCAGCAGCGAAAAACCCCGGGGTCTCGGGCAAGAGACCCAGTACTTC. Translation gives CASSEKPRGLGQETQYF.